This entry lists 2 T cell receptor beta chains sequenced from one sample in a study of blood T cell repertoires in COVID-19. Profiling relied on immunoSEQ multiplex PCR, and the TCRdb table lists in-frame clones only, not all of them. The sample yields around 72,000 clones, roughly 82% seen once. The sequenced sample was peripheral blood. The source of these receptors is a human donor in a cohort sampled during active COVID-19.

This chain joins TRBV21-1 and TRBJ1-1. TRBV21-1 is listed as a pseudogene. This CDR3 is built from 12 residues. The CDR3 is CANYKANTEAFF. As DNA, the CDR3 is TGTGCCAACTATAAGGCGAACACTGAAGCTTTCTTT.

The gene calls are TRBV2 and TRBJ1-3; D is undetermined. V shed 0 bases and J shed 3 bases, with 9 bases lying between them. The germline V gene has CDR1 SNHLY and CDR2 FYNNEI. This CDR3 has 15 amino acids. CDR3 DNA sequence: TGTGCCAGCAGTGAAGCTGGAGGAATTGGAAACACCATATATTTT. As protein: CASSEAGGIGNTIYF.